Each of the 10 T cell receptor beta chains below was sequenced from the same sample in a study of blood T cell repertoires in COVID-19. Generated by immunoSEQ multiplex PCR, the TCRdb table keeps only in-frame clones and is missing some. The data show 250,000 to 350,000 clones, approximately 91% seen once. The sequenced sample was peripheral blood. Receptors were obtained from a man younger than 30 with active or convalescent COVID-19.

The chain is built from TRBV4-3 and TRBJ2-3, with TRBD2 identical over 7 bases. Trimming cost V 3 bases and J 4 bases; bases outside gene matches: 7. The CDR3 runs to 15 residues. The germline V gene encodes CDR1 LGHNA and CDR2 YSLEER. The CDR3 is CASSHFTSAPDTQYF. The CDR3 coding sequence is TGCGCCAGCAGCCACTTCACTAGCGCCCCAGATACGCAGTATTTT.

In its sample, this clone was seen once. The chain employs TRBV15 and TRBJ2-7; D is perhaps TRBD2 (6 bases). V lost 1 base and J 2 bases, leaving 12 bases between the germline ends. The CDR3 sequence is 15 residues long. The germline CDR1 and CDR2 sequences are LNHNV and YYDKDF (reference sequence). DNA for the CDR3: TGTGCCACCAGCAGAGGCGGGACGGGGGCCTACGAGCAGTACTTC. The encoded protein is CATSRGGTGAYEQYF. Drawing the rest from reference TRBV15 and TRBJ2-7, the complete variable domain is DAMVIQNPRYQVTQFGKPVTLSCSQTLNHNVMYWYQQKSSQAPKLLFHYYDKDFNNEADTPDNFQSRRPNTSFCFLDIRSPGLGDTAMYLCATSRGGTGAYEQYFGPGTRLTVT.

This clone has a handful of counts. J is TRBJ2-5 and V is TRBV5-8, with 12 bases matching TRBD2. The germline CDR1 and CDR2 sequences are SGHTS and YDEGEE. V shed 4 bases and J 5 bases; nucleotides not matched to a gene: 12. This CDR3 is 17 amino acids long. The CDR3 region has the DNA TGTGCCAGCAGCCGAGGACTAGCGGGGCCCTTGGGGGAGACCCAGTACTTC. Encoded protein: CASSRGLAGPLGETQYF.

The chain combines TRBV6-2 or TRBV6-3 with TRBJ1-3; perhaps TRBD1 as D (5 bases). The CDR3 totals 16 residues. The V end lost 2 bases, the J end lost 0 bases, and 11 bases lay between the germline ends. Germline V lookup: CDR1 MNHEY, CDR2 SVGEGT. The CDR3 loop reads CASSYARQRSGNTIYF. The CDR3 nucleotides are TGTGCCAGCAGTTACGCACGACAGCGCTCTGGAAACACCATATATTTT.

V gene TRBV13 combines with J gene TRBJ2-7; D possibly corresponds to TRBD1 (5 bases). The V gene's germline CDR1 is PRHDT and CDR2 FYEKMQ (reference sequence). The V gene lost 4 bases and the J gene lost 0 bases, with 13 bases spanning the gap. There are 15 residues in the CDR3. In DNA form, the CDR3 reads TGTGCCAGCAGCTCGAAAAGGGGTAGCTCCTACGAGCAGTACTTC. This gives the protein CASSSKRGSSYEQYF. Supplemented by reference TRBV13 and TRBJ2-7, the full variable domain reads AAGVIQSPRHLIKEKRETATLKCYPIPRHDTVYWYQQGPGQDPQFLISFYEKMQSDKGSIPDRFSAQQFSDYHSELNMSSLELGDSALYFCASSSKRGSSYEQYFGPGTRLTVT.

The CDR3 region has the DNA TGCGCCAGCAGCTGGGAAGGACAGCCCTCCTACAATGAGCAGTTCTTC. Protein: CASSWEGQPSYNEQFF. This chain links TRBV5-1 with TRBJ2-1; the D gene is possibly TRBD1 (6 bases). There are 16 residues in the CDR3. Germline V gene data show CDR1 as SGHRS and CDR2 as YFSETQ. The V gene lost 3 bases and the J gene lost 0 bases, with 13 bases spanning the gap.

This clone was observed a few times. The CDR3 here is CASRGAVQGEAFF. CDR3 nucleotides: TGCGCCAGCAGGGGGGCCGTTCAGGGGGAAGCTTTCTTT. V gene TRBV10-1 combines with J gene TRBJ1-1; D is possibly TRBD1 (6 bases). The germline gives CDR1 WNHNN, CDR2 SYGVQD (reference sequence). V gave up 6 bases and J gave up 8 bases, with 16 bases separating them. This CDR3 is 13 amino acids long.

The genes are TRBV6-2 or TRBV6-3 and TRBJ2-3, with 10 positions matching TRBD2. CDR3 length: 17 amino acids. Per germline, CDR1 MNHEY and CDR2 SVGEGT. J was trimmed by 6 bases and V by 0 bases; bases with no gene match: 9. CDR3 nucleotide sequence: TGTGCCAGCAGTTACTCGAGGCTAGCGGGGGACTCGGATACGCAGTATTTT. Encoded protein: CASSYSRLAGDSDTQYF.

The genes are TRBV5-1 and TRBJ2-1, with 7 nucleotides matching TRBD1. The germline gives CDR1 SGHRS, CDR2 YFSETQ. The CDR3 length is 16 residues. Trimming at V came to 2 bases and at J to 2 bases, leaving 7 bases not matched to a gene. CDR3 DNA sequence: TGCGCCAGCAGCTTCGGACAGGTCAGAACCTACAATGAGCAGTTCTTC. It encodes CASSFGQVRTYNEQFF.

The chain links TRBV4-2 to TRBJ2-7; TRBD2 matches 7 bases. V was pared by 4 bases and J by 7 bases, with 10 bases of the junction left unmatched. The V gene's germline CDR1 is LGHNA and CDR2 YNFKEQ. The CDR3 consists of 14 residues. The CDR3 DNA reads TGTGCCAGCAGCCTAAACCTGGCCGGGGGGGAGCAGTACTTC. This encodes CASSLNLAGGEQYF.